This TCR beta chain was identified during a study of molecular identifiers for immune sequencing clone quantification. This clonotype has ten or more counts. TCRdb fed the PCR reads into MiXCR, producing one record per CDR3 protein. In the table there are about 65,000 distinct CDR3 sequences, around a sixth of which are singletons. Germline V CDR1 and CDR2: MDHEN, SYDVKM. There are 15 residues in the CDR3. The ends were cut back, 6 bases at V and 0 bases at J, with 14 bases in the middle. The source is a human donor in good health. Some libraries in this study had Jurkat cell RNA spiked in. Sequenced: naive CD8+ T cells from blood, with Jurkat cell RNA spiked in. The subset is: FACS-sorted CD8+CD4-CCR7+CD45RA+ naive T cells. This chain joins TRBV28 and TRBJ2-5; no reliable D call. The CDR3 loop reads CASSPPMLYQETQYF. The CDR3 region has the DNA TGTGCCAGCAGCCCCCCGATGCTCTACCAAGAGACCCAGTACTTC.